These 9 T cell receptor beta chains originate from one sample sequenced in a study of tumor-infiltrating lymphocytes in primary liver carcinoma. The input was approximately 500 ng total RNA; TCR beta cDNA was made from it with a constant-region primer. Slightly modified ARM-PCR, run as three nested multiplex PCR rounds, produced the TCR beta libraries. Forward primers for TRBV1-TRBV30 and a C-beta reverse primer served the first two PCR rounds, at approximately 10 cycles each. TCRdb analysed the multiplex PCR reads with MiXCR anew, one entry per CDR3 protein. The sample holds tens of thousands of distinct CDR3 sequences; around 80% are singletons and the top ten take approximately 40%. For each extraction, RNA and DNA were obtained together from around 18-30 mg of unsorted bulk tissue. Sequencing was done on a sample of liver tumor tissue from sampling region 2. Documented subset: tumor region T2, inferior pole. The origin of the receptors is a woman in her 30s with primary liver carcinoma and hepatitis B virus infection.

This clonotype was seen repeatedly, ten times or more. This sequence joins TRBV20-1 and TRBJ2-7; D gene ambiguous. Germline CDR1 is DFQATT and CDR2 is SNEGSKA (reference sequence). This CDR3 is 12 amino acids long. The V end was cut by 0 bases, the J end by 2 bases, with 5 bases between. The CDR3 sequence: CSARDQAYEQYF. The CDR3 DNA sequence: TGCAGTGCTAGAGATCAGGCCTACGAGCAGTACTTC.

On this clonotype itself: A junction end diverges from the germline sequence, so it may reflect a read error. The chain combines TRBV4-2 with TRBJ1-2; no clear D. The germline CDR1 and CDR2 sequences are LGHNA and YNFKEQ. CDR3 length equals 17 residues. The CDR3 spells CASSQVSLGQRSYGRIF. The CDR3 nucleotides are TGTGCCAGCAGCCAAGTTTCACTAGGCCAACGAAGCTATGGCCGCATCTTC.

Remarks on this clonotype: One junction end disagrees with the germline gene, perhaps due to a read error. This sequence joins TRBV12-3 or TRBV12-4 and TRBJ2-3; a weak D match, TRBD2 (6 bases). CDR3 length equals 16 residues. CDR3 DNA sequence: TGTGCTAGCAGCCTTGTGTGGGGGGTCGGTACAGATACGCAGTATTTT. Its translation is CASSLVWGVGTDTQYF.

On this clonotype itself: This sequence may be a read error, since a much larger clone differs from it by one base. J is TRBJ2-7 and V is TRBV7-9, with TRBD1 matching 9 bases. The V gene's germline CDR1 is SEHNR and CDR2 FQNEAQ (reference sequence). CDR3 length equals 16 residues. The CDR3 sequence: CTSSPKQGARQNEQYF. The CDR3 DNA sequence: TGTACCAGCAGCCCCAAACAGGGGGCCCGTCAGAACGAGCAGTACTTC.

The sample holds many counts of this clonotype. The genes are TRBV28 and TRBJ1-2; D remains unclear. The CDR3 consists of 13 residues. V lost 7 bases and J lost 2, with 11 bases in between. Germline V gene data show CDR1 as MDHEN and CDR2 as SYDVKM. The CDR3 region is CASNQPPNYGYTF. CDR3 bases: TGTGCCAGCAATCAGCCTCCGAACTATGGCTACACCTTC.

As for this clonotype: No conserved phenylalanine or tryptophan ends this CDR3, so it is likely a read error. The rearrangement joins TRBV5-4 to TRBJ1-2; D uncertain. The CDR3 is 13 residues long. CDR1 SGHNT and CDR2 YYREEE come from the germline V gene (reference sequence). In DNA form, the CDR3 reads TGCACCAGCAGCCCATTCCACGACTATGGCTACACCCTC. Protein sequence: CTSSPFHDYGYTL.

Turning to this clonotype: One junction end disagrees with the germline gene, perhaps due to a read error. The chain recombines TRBV5-1 with TRBJ2-5; D remains ambiguous. Looked up from germline, CDR1 is SGHRS and CDR2 is YFSETQ. The CDR3 loop spans 15 amino acids. The chain's CDR3 is CASSLNGPPQETRYF. The CDR3 bases are TGCGCCAGCAGCCTCAACGGTCCCCCGCAAGAGACCCGGTACTTC.

On this clonotype: Because the CDR3 is missing its conserved closing phenylalanine or tryptophan, this is likely a read error. The chain employs TRBV4-3 and TRBJ2-7, with 7 bases identical to TRBD2. Germline lookup yields CDR1 LGHNA and CDR2 YSLEER. This CDR3 region has 18 residues. DNA for the CDR3: TGCGCCTGCAGCCAGGCTGTGACGGGGGGTCACATTAACTGCAAGCAGTACTTA. Its protein is CACSQAVTGGHINCKQYL.

Note on this clonotype: One junction end disagrees with the germline gene, perhaps due to a read error. The chain links TRBV11-2 to TRBJ1-5; the D is unclear. This CDR3 has 15 residues. Per the germline V gene, CDR1 is SGHAT and CDR2 is FQNNGV. CDR3 DNA sequence: TGTGTCAGCAGCTTAGAGCCCTTCCCGTTCCAGTCCCAGCATTTT. This encodes CVSSLEPFPFQSQHF.